Listed here are 17 T cell receptor beta chains from one sample, sequenced in a study of OX40 agonist ivuxolimab in advanced cancers. Data came from immunoSEQ multiplex PCR; TCRdb stores just in-frame clones and leaves some out. Of tens of thousands of clones listed, approximately 90% are singletons. Sequencing was performed on CD4+ or CD8+ T cells sorted from blood, taken in a trial of the OX40 agonist ivuxolimab. The receptors originated from an adult with an advanced solid tumor such as melanoma, head and neck, liver or kidney cancer.

The chain employs TRBV14 and TRBJ1-2, with no clear D. Germline V CDR1 and CDR2: SGHDN, FVKESK. The V end lost 2 bases, the J end lost 2 bases, and 12 bases lay between the germline ends. The CDR3 contains 15 residues. The CDR3 nucleotides are TGTGCCAGCAGCCAATATGGGTTGGAAAACTATGGCTACACCTTC. Its translation is CASSQYGLENYGYTF.

This clone was recorded once. A junction boundary mismatches the germline segment, possibly from a read error. V is TRBV19 and J is TRBJ2-7, with D tentatively TRBD1 or TRBD2 (5 bases each). Germline V gene lookup returns CDR1 LNHDA and CDR2 SQIVND (reference sequence). The CDR3 totals 12 residues. CDR3 sequence reads: CASSVSGTPVDF. The CDR3 nucleotides are TGTGCCAGTAGTGTTTCCGGGACCCCGGTGGACTTC.

The chain couples TRBV7-2 to TRBJ2-2; 7 nucleotides match TRBD1. This CDR3 spans 15 amino acids. Germline V CDR1 and CDR2: SGHTA, FQGNSA. Trimming cost V 5 bases and J 0 bases; bases outside gene matches: 3. In DNA, the CDR3 is TGTGCCAGCAGCCCGACAGGGACGAACACCGGGGAGCTGTTTTTT. The encoded protein is CASSPTGTNTGELFF. Variable domain in full (rest from reference TRBV7-2 and TRBJ2-2): GAGVSQSPSNKVTEKGKDVELRCDPISGHTALYWYRQSLGQGLEFLIYFQGNSAPDKSGLPSDRFSAERTGGSVSTLTIQRTQQEDSAVYLCASSPTGTNTGELFFGEGSRLTVL.

Note on this clone: The junction shows a germline mismatch at one end, possibly a read error. This same CDR3 is encoded by further DNA sequences in the sample. This chain uses TRBV19 with TRBJ1-2; D not certain. This CDR3 contains 15 residues. The germline CDR1 and CDR2 sequences are LNHDA and SQIVND (reference sequence). CDR3 nucleotide sequence: TGCGCCAGTAGTATAGTAGTCGCCGCTAACTATGGCTACACCTTC. It encodes CASSIVVAANYGYTF.

This chain uses TRBV11-1 with TRBJ1-4; D is uncertain. The V end was cut by 1 base, the J end by 6 bases, with 18 bases between. There are 17 residues in the CDR3. From germline, CDR1 is SGHAT and CDR2 FQDESV (reference sequence). The CDR3 DNA reads TGTGCCAGCAGCTTAGAGGGCAACCCTGACCTTCATGAAAAACTGTTTTTT. Protein: CASSLEGNPDLHEKLFF.

This chain uses TRBV10-3 with TRBJ2-7; D remains unclear. Germline loops: CDR1 ENHRY, CDR2 SYGVKD. The length of the CDR3 is 15 residues. Trimming took off 6 bases at V and 2 bases at J, with 17 bases between the two ends. The CDR3 sequence: CAIRAGVSLPYEQYF. The CDR3 nucleotides read TGTGCCATCAGAGCAGGAGTCTCTTTGCCCTACGAGCAGTACTTC.

The rearrangement links TRBV14 to TRBJ2-7, with D possibly TRBD2 on 7 matching bases. V shed 3 bases and J shed 1 base, with 16 bases lying between them. Germline CDR1 is SGHDN and CDR2 is FVKESK. This CDR3 spans 16 amino acids. The chain's CDR3 is CASSQSGGRASYEQYF. CDR3 bases: TGTGCCAGCAGCCAGTCGGGGGGCAGGGCATCCTACGAGCAGTACTTC.

This chain uses TRBV7-4 with TRBJ2-5; D perhaps matches TRBD1 (6 bases). The ends were cut back, 5 bases at V and 4 bases at J, with 17 bases in the middle. CDR3 length equals 15 residues. Germline values: CDR1 SGHVT, CDR2 SQSDAQ. CDR3 loop: CASSLGQEGVETQYF. Written as DNA, the CDR3 is TGTGCCAGCAGCCTTGGGCAAGAGGGGGTAGAGACCCAGTACTTC.

The gene calls are TRBV5-6 and TRBJ2-1; D tentatively reads TRBD1 or TRBD2 (6 bases each). There are 14 residues in the CDR3. The germline V gene encodes CDR1 SGHDT and CDR2 YYEEEE. Between the trimmed V and J ends, which lost 1 base and 9 bases, there was a span of 14 bases. In DNA form, the CDR3 reads TGTGCCAGCAGCTTGAACTTTTGGGGGGCTGAGCAGTTCTTC. It codes for CASSLNFWGAEQFF.

The J gene is TRBJ2-5, the V gene TRBV4-2, with D perhaps matching TRBD2 (7 bases). The CDR3 totals 18 residues. Between the trimmed V and J ends, which lost 0 bases and 4 bases, there was a span of 21 bases. Germline CDR1 reads LGHNA; CDR2 reads YNFKEQ. DNA for the CDR3: TGTGCCAGCAGCCAAGATCCTAGTGGGGGGGCTTCAGGAGAGACCCAGTACTTC. Translation gives CASSQDPSGGASGETQYF.

The chain employs TRBV4-1 and TRBJ2-5; D might be TRBD2 (5 bases). V lost 0 bases and J lost 5, with 16 bases in between. The germline CDR1 and CDR2 sequences are MGHRA and YSYEKL. This CDR3 region has 16 residues. CDR3 DNA: TGCGCCAGCAGCCAAGAAAGGGCGGGCCTCGGGGAGACCCAGTACTTC. Translation: CASSQERAGLGETQYF.

This clone was recorded only once. The CDR3 loop is CASSVEQGIGYTF. The CDR3 coding sequence is TGTGCCAGCAGCGTCGAACAGGGCATTGGCTACACCTTC. The chain employs TRBV9 and TRBJ1-2; D may be TRBD1 (6 bases). V was trimmed by 2 bases and J by 7 bases, leaving 12 bases between them. The length of the CDR3 is 13 residues. CDR1 SGDLS and CDR2 YYNGEE come from the germline V gene.

This chain uses TRBV7-6 with TRBJ1-1, with unresolved D. This CDR3 spans 14 amino acids. V lost 3 bases, J lost 4 bases, and 12 bases lay in between. Germline values: CDR1 SGHVS, CDR2 FNYEAQ. The CDR3: CASSLAAASTEAFF. The CDR3, as DNA: TGTGCCAGCAGCTTGGCGGCTGCCAGCACTGAAGCTTTCTTT.

J is TRBJ2-7 and V is TRBV5-4, with a possible D match to TRBD1 (5 bases). The CDR3 loop spans 15 amino acids. CDR1 is SGHNT, CDR2 YYREEE, per germline (reference sequence). Between the trimmed V and J ends, which lost 0 bases and 0 bases, there was a span of 10 bases. As DNA, the CDR3 is TGTGCCAGCAGCTTGGACAGGCCGACCTCCTACGAGCAGTACTTC. Protein sequence: CASSLDRPTSYEQYF.

The chain is built from TRBV28 and TRBJ2-6; maybe TRBD2 (5 bases). This CDR3 comprises 17 residues. Trimming removed 6 bases from V and 4 bases from J, with 19 bases in between. The germline CDR1 and CDR2 sequences are MDHEN and SYDVKM. The CDR3 loop reads CASSTDRGSAGANVLTF. CDR3 DNA: TGTGCCAGCAGCACGGACCGGGGATCTGCGGGGGCCAACGTCCTGACTTTC.

This chain connects TRBV5-1 to TRBJ1-2; 10 bases are shared with TRBD1. V trimming: 4 bases; J trimming: 4 bases; junction bases outside the gene matches: 4. The CDR3 is 14 amino acids. Germline V lookup: CDR1 SGHRS, CDR2 YFSETQ. The CDR3 is CASSARTGGYGYTF. CDR3 sequence (DNA): TGCGCCAGCAGCGCACGGACAGGGGGCTATGGCTACACCTTC.

This clone is a singleton in its sample. The chain is built from TRBV18 and TRBJ2-7; weak D call: TRBD1 (7 bases). The CDR3 length is 14 residues. Germline CDR1 reads KGHSH; CDR2 reads LQKENI. V was shortened by 3 bases and J by 3 bases, with 12 bases between the two germline ends. CDR3 region: CASSPTRGDYEQYF. Here the CDR3 DNA reads TGTGCCAGCTCACCCACCAGGGGGGACTACGAGCAGTACTTC.